This record concerns one TCR beta chain sequence. The V end was cut by 3 bases, the J end by 0 bases, with 15 bases between. The germline V gene encodes CDR1 KGHSH and CDR2 LQKENI. The CDR3 has 18 residues. These data originate in a study of blood T cell repertoires in COVID-19. Method: immunoSEQ multiplex PCR; TCRdb's copy keeps in-frame clones and lacks some. The data contain fewer than 120,000 clones, less than 85% of them singletons. Sequencing was carried out using peripheral blood. The receptor's source is a woman older than 75 with acute or convalescent COVID-19. The chain employs TRBV18 and TRBJ2-6; D possibly corresponds to TRBD2 (5 bases). The CDR3 DNA sequence: TGTGCCAGCTCACCCCCGATTTTGAGGGCCTCTGGGGCCAACGTCCTGACTTTC. Its translation is CASSPPILRASGANVLTF.